These 11 T cell receptor beta chains were all obtained from the same sample, sequenced in a study of tumor and adjacent non-tumor tissue in lung cancer (dated by TCRdb to about 2018). Library preparation used multiplex PCR. Instrument on record: Illumina HiSeq 2500. TCRbeta libraries were constructed through three rounds of nested PCR with primers (Table S4) according to protocols adapted from ARM-PCR. Using fastp at Q25 and MiXCR, TCRdb reprocessed the public reads and kept productive beta chains. Every distinct CDR3 protein forms one entry, paired with its most common genes and DNA. In this sample the table shows around 99,000 distinct CDR3 sequences, approximately 82% of which occur a single time. About 40% of the sample comes from the top ten. Bulk unsorted tissue served as the source for RNA extraction, and RNA quality was assessed using a NanoDrop ND-1000 and an Agilent 2100. Input material: lung tumor tissue. These receptors all come from an older woman with non-small cell lung cancer.

The chain couples TRBV6-2 or TRBV6-3 to TRBJ2-7, with D possibly matching TRBD2 (5 bases). The CDR3 consists of 13 residues. V shed 4 bases and J shed 3 bases, with 10 bases lying between them. Looked up from germline, CDR1 is MNHEY and CDR2 is SVGEGT. CDR3 amino acids: CASSFGVNYEQYF. CDR3 DNA sequence: TGTGCCAGCAGTTTCGGGGTCAACTACGAGCAGTACTTC.

Concerning this clonotype: This may stem from a read error, because a much larger clone lies one nucleotide away. This chain connects TRBV29-1 to TRBJ2-7, with D perhaps matching TRBD1 (5 bases). V lost 8 bases and J lost 9, with 23 bases in between. The CDR3 runs 13 residues. Looked up from germline, CDR1 is SQVTM and CDR2 is ANQGSEA. CDR3 DNA sequence: TGCAGCATCTCGGACACCCGTGCTTTCGGGCAGTACTTC. Translated: CSISDTRAFGQYF.

Turning to this clonotype: A single base separates this from a much larger clone, so it may be a read error. This chain connects TRBV6-5 to TRBJ2-7, with a tentative D call TRBD1 (7 bases). Germline assignment: CDR1 MNHEY and CDR2 SVGAGI. CDR3 length: 14 residues. The CDR3 loop reads CASRGGQRSYEQCF. The CDR3 DNA follows: TGTGCCAGCAGGGGGGGACAGCGCTCCTACGAGCAGTGCTTC.

Many counts were recorded for this clonotype. This chain uses TRBV28 with TRBJ1-2, with a tentative D call TRBD1 (5 bases). Germline CDR1 MDHEN, CDR2 SYDVKM. This CDR3 contains 13 residues. Trimming removed 4 bases from V and 13 bases from J, with 19 bases in between. CDR3 sequence: CASSWLQGKQATF. The CDR3 DNA reads as TGTGCCAGCAGTTGGTTGCAGGGAAAGCAAGCCACCTTC.

This chain connects TRBV28 to TRBJ1-5, with TRBD1 matching 7 bases. The DNA end is a closer match to TRBJ2-3, so the J assignment may be wrong. CDR1 is MDHEN and CDR2 is SYDVKM in the germline V gene. CDR3 length: 14 amino acids. CDR3 region: CASSLQGEYQPQYF. For the CDR3, the DNA is TGTGCCAGCAGTTTACAGGGGGAGTATCAGCCCCAGTATTTT.

A remark on this clonotype: A much larger clone lies one base from this, so it may be a read error. The chain employs TRBV7-9 and TRBJ2-7, with D possibly being TRBD2 (6 bases). In germline, CDR1 is SEHNR, CDR2 FQNEAQ (reference sequence). The ends were cut back, 4 bases at V and 3 bases at J, with 16 bases in the middle. The CDR3 spans 15 residues. CDR3 sequence: CASSSGGAGVYEQYF. The CDR3 DNA reads as TGTGCCAGCAGCTCCGGCGGGGCAGGAGTCTACGAGCAGTACTTC.

The chain uses TRBV29-1 and TRBJ1-6, with D perhaps TRBD1 (5 bases). The CDR3 has 13 amino acids. From germline, CDR1 is SQVTM and CDR2 ANQGSEA. V shed 5 bases and J shed 10 bases, with 15 bases lying between them. The CDR3 nucleotides are TGCAGCGTTCAGATAAGGGGCAGCTCACCCCTCCACTTT. This encodes CSVQIRGSSPLHF.

About this clonotype: Compared with germline, one end of the junction differs, possibly owing to a read error. V usage is TRBV6-5 and J usage is TRBJ2-1; D remains unclear. This CDR3 comprises 15 residues. The germline CDR1 and CDR2 sequences are MNHEY and SVGAGI. CDR3 in DNA: TGTGTCATCAGCCCCCCGCGGAGCTCCTACAATGAGCAGTTCTTT. It encodes CVISPPRSSYNEQFF.

In the case of this clonotype: This may be a read error, as it is one base from a much larger clone. Given the absence of the conserved phenylalanine or tryptophan at the CDR3 end, a read error is likely. This chain links TRBV28 with TRBJ1-1; D is possibly TRBD1 (5 bases). With 6 bases removed from V and 6 bases from J, the gap between germline ends came to 20 bases. CDR3 length: 15 residues. Germline lookup yields CDR1 MDHEN and CDR2 SYDVKM. CDR3 DNA: TGTGCCAGCAGCCACAAGCGGGGGATGGGGGCTGAAGCTTTCCTT. Its protein is CASSHKRGMGAEAFL.

This clonotype turned up a few times. This chain connects TRBV7-3 to TRBJ2-1; D gene unclear. The V and J ends lost 5 bases and 7 bases respectively, with 12 bases between them. Germline V gene sequence: CDR1 SGHTA, CDR2 FQGTGA. The CDR3 is 13 amino acids. This chain's CDR3 is CASSPGIGNEQFF. CDR3 nucleotide sequence: TGTGCCAGCAGCCCAGGAATCGGTAATGAGCAGTTCTTC.

In its sample, this clonotype was seen a few times. The CDR3 sequence is CASSLRGRNTIYF. CDR3 bases: TGTGCCAGCAGCTTGAGAGGGAGAAACACCATATATTTT. This chain joins TRBV5-6 and TRBJ1-3, with D unresolved. Trimming shortened V by 1 base and J by 5 bases, and 7 bases separated the two germline ends. Germline assignment: CDR1 SGHDT and CDR2 YYEEEE. CDR3 size: 13 residues.